The T cell receptor beta chain described here comes from a study of T cell responses to AZD1222 COVID-19 vaccine. About the research overall: Second-dose intervals of approximately 4 or approximately 12 weeks were pooled.

Trimming removed 5 bases from V and 3 bases from J, with 13 bases in between. Germline CDR1 is MDHEN and CDR2 is SYDVKM. This CDR3 contains 14 residues. Profiled with immunoSEQ multiplex PCR; TCRdb holds only in-frame clones, not every one. This sample has approximately 110,000 clones, with just under 95% found just once. The rearrangement links TRBV28 to TRBJ1-1, with D unclear. The source is an adult in good health. The sequences come from peripheral blood, collected on day 0 of AZD1222 vaccination. The CDR3 DNA sequence: TGTGCCAGCAGTCCGACTGGAAGCCACACTGAAGCTTTCTTT. It yields the protein CASSPTGSHTEAFF.